The text below deals with one T cell receptor beta chain. This clone appeared once. The clone's antigen remains unknown. Base qualities are missing; no much larger clone stands one base away. The intended sense of this specimen's time point label: about 28 days (+/-7) after the second vaccine dose. AZD1222 recipients with second doses at about 4 weeks or about 12 weeks were pooled, because spike-specific TCR depth and breadth did not differ between schedules. Samples from vaccinated people were obtained from the UK trials COV001 and COV002, which included a single-blind randomized controlled phase 2/3 trial of AZD1222 (ChAdOx1 nCoV-19) in healthy adults. Trial participant PBMC samples were collected at day 0 and day 28 after the second dose for TCRbeta chain sequencing. According to the germline V gene, CDR1 reads SGHTA and CDR2 reads FQGTGA. Counted from cysteine to phenylalanine, this CDR3 has 13 amino acids. Only the CDR3 DNA is retained, 39 bases long and in frame from the first base. V gives up 2 bases and J gives up 2 bases, and the segment between their germline ends measures 6 bases.

The CDR3 regions of human TCRbeta chains were analyzed by immunosequencing. The source study handled its data this way. TCRs in the repertoires were matched against a reference library of SARS-CoV-2-specific TCRs that had been generated with the MIRA antigen-specificity platform. Breadth was defined as the fraction of unique TCRs that were SARS-CoV-2-associated, and depth was defined as the fraction of total T cells that were SARS-CoV-2-associated. Using the MIRA data, every spike-specific TCR was mapped to the spike region that the TCR reacted to and assigned to either a CD4 or a CD8 class. Log10-transformed breadth and depth values were compared by one-way ANOVA with Sidak's multiple comparisons tests. TCRdb provides this immuneACCESS table in a form limited to in-frame rearrangements. Some clones are lacking; in checked studies, under half of them reflect an unresolved V gene, and why the rest are absent is not known. V and J calls and clone size are those listed in that table; D and trimming were worked out from the DNA. The table for this sample lists roughly 99,000 clones; around 93% of them were counted only once. 7.5% to 9.5% of the sample is held by the ten biggest clonotypes.

The data originate from a study of T cell responses to AZD1222 COVID-19 vaccine (dated by TCRdb to the early 2020s). As for the study more broadly: TCR sequencing covered over 230 trial participants: 200 to 220 given two doses of AZD1222 and about 26 given two doses of MenACWY control vaccine. Enrollment into the trials was organized by age into subgroups of 18-55, 56-69 and 70-plus years, and those subgroups contained roughly 150, 30 and 60 TCR-sequenced participants, respectively.

Here is what the overall study found, with its caveats: The 56-69-year group was small, and its depth increase did not reach significance, likely because of low power. The whole spike protein was spanned by vaccine-associated CD4 TCRs, and dominant responses were seen in regions 160-218 and 743-854. Participants were mostly white British, with more females than males. The authors suggested clonal diversity may have been underestimated. Because no day 14 peak-response samples were available, the repertoires could be characterized only after the peak T cell response. Reportedly, almost half of the unique spike-specific TCRs recognized epitopes lying outside the regions that are mutated in the B.1.351 and B.1.1.7 variants. Conclusions about previously exposed vaccinees are limited, since just five or six AZD1222 recipients were seropositive for SARS-CoV-2 at baseline. After two AZD1222 doses, spike-specific TCR breadth and depth were significantly higher than at day 0 and than in MenACWY recipients.

Sequencing was performed on peripheral blood, taken 28 days after the second AZD1222 dose. The sequence is built from TRBV7-3 and TRBJ1-1; too little of a D gene remains to name it. The receptor comes from an adult who received the AZD1222 COVID-19 vaccine. DNA sequence: TGTGCCAGCAGCTTAGGGTACAACACTGAAGCTTTCTTT. Translated, it reads CASSLGYNTEAFF.